What follows are 31 T cell receptor beta chains derived from one specimen sequenced in a study of technical replicates of blood from several donors. Using immunoSEQ multiplex PCR, the repertoire was profiled, and TCRdb retains in-frame clones only, with some absent. This sample has nearly 80,000 clones, with about 96% found just once. Sequencing was performed on T cells isolated from PBMCs. All receptors derive from a human donor in good health.

The V gene is TRBV6-6, the J gene TRBJ1-5; tentatively, D is TRBD1 (6 bases). The CDR3 extends over 16 amino acids. Germline V gene lookup returns CDR1 MNHNY and CDR2 SVGAGI (reference sequence). The V and J ends lost 10 bases and 0 bases respectively, with 19 bases between them. The CDR3 loop is CATGPYRDNSNQPQHF. CDR3 DNA sequence: TGTGCCACCGGCCCCTACAGGGATAATAGCAATCAGCCCCAGCATTTT.

The genes are TRBV4-3 and TRBJ2-7; D gene unclear. V was trimmed by 1 base and J by 3 bases, leaving 13 bases between them. There are 15 residues in the CDR3. The V gene's germline CDR1 is LGHNA and CDR2 YSLEER. The CDR3: CASSQGLVPNYEQYF. In DNA, the CDR3 is TGCGCCAGCAGCCAAGGACTTGTTCCAAACTACGAGCAGTACTTC.

This clone has only one observation. The chain has TRBV18 and TRBJ1-5; D ambiguous. The CDR3 extends over 14 amino acids. Germline loops: CDR1 KGHSH, CDR2 LQKENI. The V gene lost 0 bases and the J gene lost 4 bases, with 7 bases spanning the gap. The CDR3 nucleotides read TGTGCCAGCTCACCACCGGGCGGGAATCAGCCCCAGCATTTT. Protein: CASSPPGGNQPQHF.

V usage is TRBV2 and J usage is TRBJ2-7; a weak D match, TRBD1 (6 bases). From germline, CDR1 is SNHLY and CDR2 FYNNEI. V lost 6 bases, J lost 13 bases, and 13 bases lay in between. The CDR3 totals 10 residues. As DNA, the CDR3 is TGTGCCAGCAGCCTCGGGACACCCTACTTC. It translates to CASSLGTPYF.

The chain joins TRBV5-1 to TRBJ2-6; a weak D match, TRBD2 (6 bases). The V gene lost 3 bases and the J gene lost 0 bases, with 13 bases spanning the gap. The CDR3 spans 17 residues. CDR1 SGHRS and CDR2 YFSETQ come from the germline V gene. The CDR3 loop is CASSSGTLPSGANVLTF. The DNA for the CDR3 is TGCGCCAGCAGCTCCGGGACTCTCCCCTCTGGGGCCAACGTCCTGACTTTC.

The chain recombines TRBV6-5 with TRBJ1-5; D is ambiguous. From germline, CDR1 is MNHEY and CDR2 SVGAGI. Between the trimmed V and J ends, which lost 8 bases and 8 bases, there was a span of 22 bases. The CDR3 covers 15 residues. The chain's CDR3 is CASRYSGLDEEPQHF. CDR3 DNA sequence: TGTGCCAGCCGATACTCCGGACTTGATGAAGAGCCCCAGCATTTT.

V and J are TRBV6-5 and TRBJ1-3, with 7 bases fitting TRBD1. The CDR3 has 15 amino acids. Germline CDR1 MNHEY, CDR2 SVGAGI. V lost 2 bases and J lost 1; bases outside the gene matches: 2. DNA for the CDR3: TGTGCCAGCAGTTACGCAGGGGGGTCTGGAAACACCATATATTTT. Translated, it gives CASSYAGGSGNTIYF.

The chain couples TRBV7-9 to TRBJ2-5, with 11 bases fitting TRBD2. CDR3 length: 17 amino acids. Germline V gives CDR1 SEHNR, CDR2 FQNEAQ (reference sequence). V lost 3 bases and J lost 3; bases outside the gene matches: 9. The CDR3 loop is CASSLGLAAGFEETQYF. The CDR3 region has the DNA TGTGCCAGCAGCTTGGGACTAGCGGCAGGGTTCGAAGAGACCCAGTACTTC. The whole variable domain, remainder taken from reference TRBV7-9 and TRBJ2-5, is DTGVSQNPRHKITKRGQNVTFRCDPISEHNRLYWYRQTLGQGPEFLTYFQNEAQLEKSRLLSDRFSAERPKGSFSTLEIQRTEQGDSAMYLCASSLGLAAGFEETQYFGPGTRLLVL.

The V call is TRBV6-1, the J call TRBJ2-1; D perhaps matches TRBD2 (6 bases). Trimming cost V 4 bases and J 0 bases, with 10 bases left between them. The CDR3 consists of 15 residues. The germline V gene encodes CDR1 MNHNS and CDR2 SASEGT. This CDR3 reads CASSGLGSSYNEQFF. The CDR3 DNA sequence: TGTGCCAGCAGTGGCCTCGGGAGCTCCTACAATGAGCAGTTCTTC.

This chain links TRBV11-3 with TRBJ2-7; perhaps TRBD1 as D (6 bases). Germline lookup yields CDR1 SGHNT and CDR2 YENEEA. V was cut by 2 bases and J by 5 bases, with 19 bases left in between. The CDR3 contains 16 residues. The CDR3 coding sequence is TGTGCCAGCAGCTTAAGGGGGTGGTATGGCGACAACGAGCAGTACTTC. Its translation: CASSLRGWYGDNEQYF.

The V gene is TRBV29-1, the J gene TRBJ2-7, with D maybe TRBD1 (6 bases). Germline CDR1 SQVTM, CDR2 ANQGSEA. This CDR3 has 14 amino acids. Trimming took off 3 bases at V and 1 base at J, with 13 bases between the two ends. CDR3 in amino acids: CSVDGGQYSYEQYF. The CDR3 bases are TGCAGCGTTGACGGCGGACAGTATTCCTACGAGCAGTACTTC.

The rearrangement links TRBV29-1 to TRBJ1-2; 11 nucleotides agree with TRBD1. Germline loops: CDR1 SQVTM, CDR2 ANQGSEA. The CDR3 is 13 residues long. With 5 bases clipped from V and 7 bases from J, the junction kept 6 bases outside the gene matches. The CDR3 DNA is TGCAGCGTTCAAGGACAGGGGGCTGGTGGCTACACCTTC. It encodes CSVQGQGAGGYTF.

This clone was seen only once. This sequence joins TRBV6-5 and TRBJ1-4; maybe TRBD1 (5 bases). V dropped 10 bases and J dropped 6 bases, with 21 bases sitting between them. The CDR3 is made up of 15 amino acids. In germline, CDR1 is MNHEY, CDR2 SVGAGI. CDR3 sequence: CATNPTGLVYEKLFF. The DNA for the CDR3 is TGTGCCACCAACCCTACGGGACTTGTCTATGAAAAACTGTTTTTT.

The CDR3 loop reads CASSQGLGAREQYF. CDR3 DNA sequence: TGCGCCAGCAGCCAAGGGTTGGGGGCTCGCGAGCAGTACTTC. The J gene is TRBJ2-7, the V gene TRBV4-1; D perhaps matches TRBD1 (6 bases). The V end lost 1 base, the J end lost 6 bases, and 13 bases lay between the germline ends. The CDR3 has 14 amino acids. CDR1 MGHRA and CDR2 YSYEKL come from the germline V gene.

The V call is TRBV7-3, the J call TRBJ2-3, with 7 bases fitting TRBD2. The CDR3 runs to 14 residues. The germline CDR1 and CDR2 sequences are SGHTA and FQGTGA. Trimming removed 8 bases from V and 0 bases from J; junction bases left unmatched: 5. The CDR3 region is CASAREASTDTQYF. The CDR3 coding sequence is TGTGCCAGCGCCCGGGAGGCTAGCACAGATACGCAGTATTTT.

The chain uses TRBV5-5 and TRBJ2-2; D is ambiguous. CDR3 size: 14 residues. The germline V and J ends were trimmed by 1 base and 4 bases, with 8 bases remaining between them. CDR1 and CDR2 from the germline V gene are SGHKS and YYEKEE (reference sequence). In DNA, the CDR3 is TGTGCCAGCAGCTTGTCCCCTATCACCGGGGAGCTGTTTTTT. Residues: CASSLSPITGELFF.

CDR3 sequence (DNA): TGTGCCAGCAGTTTCTTAACGACAGCAGCTAACTATGGCTACACCTTC. Translation: CASSFLTTAANYGYTF. The chain couples TRBV27 to TRBJ1-2; a weak D match, TRBD1 (5 bases). The V and J ends lost 3 bases and 0 bases respectively, with 14 bases between them. This CDR3 is 16 amino acids long. CDR1 and CDR2 from the germline V gene are MNHEY and SMNVEV (reference sequence).

The CDR3 is CASSLERQGVFSEQYF. The DNA of the CDR3 is TGTGCCAGCAGCTTAGAGCGACAGGGGGTCTTCAGCGAGCAGTACTTC. V and J are TRBV11-3 and TRBJ2-7, with 9 bases identical to TRBD1. V dropped 0 bases and J dropped 6; count of bases not matched to a gene: 9. Per the germline V gene, CDR1 is SGHNT and CDR2 is YENEEA. The CDR3 spans 16 residues.

V is TRBV7-8 and J is TRBJ2-7; TRBD2 agrees at 7 bases. CDR3 length equals 16 residues. Germline V gene lookup returns CDR1 SGHVS and CDR2 FQNEAQ. The junction had 13 bases not matched to a gene; V was cut back by 3 bases and J by 5 bases. Here the CDR3 DNA reads TGTGCCAGCAGCTTTCTTGTGGGAGGGCCTACCCACGAGCAGTACTTC. This sequence encodes CASSFLVGGPTHEQYF.

The V call is TRBV7-2, the J call TRBJ2-7, with 11 bases matching TRBD2. CDR1 and CDR2 (germline): SGHTA, FQGNSA. After removal of 5 bases from V and 5 bases from J, the junction contained 5 bases not matched to a gene. CDR3 length: 14 amino acids. The DNA for the CDR3 is TGTGCCAGCAGCCGGACTAGCGGGTTCGACGAGCAGTACTTC. This encodes CASSRTSGFDEQYF.

The chain carries TRBV10-3 and TRBJ1-5, with D uncertain. CDR3 length: 14 residues. Germline loops: CDR1 ENHRY, CDR2 SYGVKD. Deletions cut 3 bases from V and 4 bases from J, with 10 bases between. The CDR3 reads CAISDSGGNQPQHF. The CDR3 DNA sequence: TGTGCCATCAGTGACTCAGGAGGGAATCAGCCCCAGCATTTT.

The rearrangement links TRBV5-1 to TRBJ1-2; no clear D. The CDR3 length is 14 residues. Trimming took off 0 bases at V and 4 bases at J, with 10 bases between the two ends. Germline V gene sequence: CDR1 SGHRS, CDR2 YFSETQ. The CDR3 DNA reads TGCGCCAGCAGCTTGGCTCCAGGAATCTATGGCTACACCTTC. This codes for CASSLAPGIYGYTF.

This clone was found once. This sequence joins TRBV5-5 and TRBJ2-7; a weak D match, TRBD1 (5 bases). This CDR3 has 12 amino acids. The V and J ends lost 6 bases and 2 bases respectively, with 9 bases between them. Germline assignment: CDR1 SGHKS and CDR2 YYEKEE (reference sequence). The CDR3 region has the DNA TGTGCCAGCACGGGCAGGGCCTACGAGCAGTACTTC. It codes for CASTGRAYEQYF. Full variable domain (remainder filled in from reference TRBV5-5 and TRBJ2-7): DAGVTQSPTHLIKTRGQQVTLRCSPISGHKSVSWYQQVLGQGPQFIFQYYEKEERGRGNFPDRFSARQFPNYSSELNVNALLLGDSALYLCASTGRAYEQYFGPGTRLTVT.

Written as DNA, the CDR3 is TGTGCCTGGAGTGTTTTCTGGCAGACCCAGTACTTC. As protein: CAWSVFWQTQYF. This chain links TRBV30 with TRBJ2-5; D remains ambiguous. CDR1 and CDR2 (germline): GTSNPN, SVGIG (reference sequence). Trimming stripped 0 bases from V and 6 bases from J, with 8 bases between. The CDR3 loop spans 12 amino acids. Combining the CDR3 with reference TRBV30 and TRBJ2-5 gives the whole variable domain SQTIHQWPATLVQPVGSPLSLECTVEGTSNPNLYWYRQAAGRGLQLLFYSVGIGQISSEVPQNLSASRPQDRQFILSSKKLLLSDSGFYLCAWSVFWQTQYFGPGTRLLVL.

This chain connects TRBV19 to TRBJ2-5; 7 bases are shared with TRBD2. Germline-derived CDR1 and CDR2 are LNHDA and SQIVND (reference sequence). V lost 4 bases to trimming and J lost 1 base; unmatched junction nucleotides: 6. The CDR3 has 15 amino acids. The CDR3 is CASSRLGGGQETQYF. DNA of the CDR3: TGTGCCAGTAGTAGACTGGGGGGGGGCCAAGAGACCCAGTACTTC.

The V and J genes are TRBV5-6 and TRBJ1-1; TRBD1 aligns across 9 bases. Germline CDR1 is SGHDT and CDR2 is YYEEEE. The CDR3 consists of 14 residues. The V segment lost 4 bases and the J segment 3 bases; nucleotides outside the gene matches: 4. CDR3 amino acids: CASSHRGRYTEAFF. In nucleotides, the CDR3 is TGTGCCAGCAGCCACAGGGGGCGGTACACTGAAGCTTTCTTT.

The V and J genes are TRBV19 and TRBJ2-7; 7 nucleotides align to TRBD2. The germline V gene has CDR1 LNHDA and CDR2 SQIVND (reference sequence). The CDR3 extends over 18 amino acids. J was trimmed by 2 bases and V by 3 bases; bases with no gene match: 16. The CDR3 protein is CASSISLVLASGAYEQYF. CDR3 bases: TGTGCCAGTAGTATCTCTTTGGTCTTGGCTAGCGGCGCCTACGAGCAGTACTTC.

The DNA of the CDR3 is TGTGCCACCAGCCTTCCCTCTGGAAACACCATATATTTT. It specifies CATSLPSGNTIYF. This chain joins TRBV15 and TRBJ1-3; D is unclear. Germline CDR1 and CDR2: LNHNV and YYDKDF (reference sequence). V gave up 5 bases and J gave up 0 bases, with 5 bases separating them. CDR3 length: 13 amino acids. Based on the CDR3 plus reference TRBV15 and TRBJ1-3, the full variable domain is DAMVIQNPRYQVTQFGKPVTLSCSQTLNHNVMYWYQQKSSQAPKLLFHYYDKDFNNEADTPDNFQSRRPNTSFCFLDIRSPGLGDTAMYLCATSLPSGNTIYFGEGSWLTVV.

V and J are TRBV10-2 and TRBJ2-7, with a tentative D call TRBD1 (5 bases). Trimming removed 7 bases from V and 1 base from J, with 17 bases in between. The CDR3 contains 15 residues. The V gene's germline CDR1 is WSHSY and CDR2 SAAADI. This CDR3 is CASTVAGPVSYEQYF. As DNA, the CDR3 is TGCGCCAGCACAGTAGCAGGGCCCGTTTCCTACGAGCAGTACTTC.

The chain recombines TRBV21-1 with TRBJ2-4; the DNA was not compared with TRBD1, the D call given in the table. TRBV21-1 is recorded as a pseudogene. CDR3 length: 13 residues. This CDR3 reads CASSKRSGNIQYF. In nucleotides, the CDR3 is TGTGCCAGCAGCAAAAGGTCAGGTAACATTCAGTACTTC.

The chain is built from TRBV5-1 and TRBJ1-1, with TRBD1 as a possible D gene (5 bases). The CDR3 is 15 amino acids. From germline, CDR1 is SGHRS and CDR2 YFSETQ. V dropped 4 bases and J dropped 6 bases, with 19 bases sitting between them. The CDR3 loop reads CASSLSRQFTAEAFF. CDR3 bases: TGCGCCAGCAGCCTGTCTAGACAGTTTACCGCTGAAGCTTTCTTT.